The clone carrying this T cell receptor beta chain has just a few counts. The antigen is undetermined. V dropped 4 bases and J dropped 7; count of bases not matched to a gene: 9. The CDR3 loop spans 15 amino acids. From germline, CDR1 is MDHEN and CDR2 SYDVKM. A single record per CDR3 protein comes from TCRdb applying MiXCR to the reads. The sample lists 150,000 to 200,000 distinct CDR3 sequences; around 15% were seen once. The data are from a study of T cell repertoires in cytomegalovirus infection. Across the whole study: Public TCR beta signatures provided an indication of both CMV infection and a matching HLA type.

Study observations and caveats: It was HLA-C-restricted CMV-specific TCR beta clonotypes that dominated the response ex vivo. CMV carriers having the relevant HLA were flagged by cumulative public TCR beta family frequency.

The sequence was collected from a human donor in good health (CMV status not recorded). Some clones in this sample may be carry-over from other donors' samples. The sample taken for sequencing was PBMCs. V is TRBV28 and J is TRBJ1-4, with TRBD1 identical over 7 bases. In nucleotides, the CDR3 is TGTGCCAGCAGTTCGCGGTCCAAGGGGGCTGAAAAACTGTTTTTT. Amino acids: CASSSRSKGAEKLFF.